A selection of T cell receptor beta chains follows, all from one sample in a study of early stage breast cancer tumors. Repertoires were generated with immunoSEQ multiplex PCR, while TCRdb's copy carries only in-frame clones and drops some. The table shows around 78,000 clones, with 70% to 85% occurring only once. Input material: blood. The receptors stem from a person between 60 and 69 years old with breast cancer. CDR3s include the opening cysteine and the closing phenylalanine or tryptophan. D genes are given only for firm matches. Clone sizes are given selectively: once, few, many, or a class where the clone is expanded.

size	D	V	length	J	CDR3	DNA
.	.	TRBV4-1	16	TRBJ2-7	CASSQELAGRGYEQYF	TGCGCCAGCAGCCAAGAGTTGGCAGGGAGGGGGTACGAGCAGTACTTC
.	.	TRBV19	13	TRBJ2-3	CASSMAGSYTQYF	TGTGCCAGTAGTATGGCAGGGTCATATACGCAGTATTTT
.	.	TRBV27	11	TRBJ1-1	CASSTGAEAFF	TGTGCCAGCAGTACTGGGGCTGAAGCTTTCTTT
.	.	TRBV7-8	16	TRBJ1-4	CASSSLRGGQGEKLFF	TGTGCCAGCAGCTCCCTCCGGGGAGGGCAAGGCGAAAAACTGTTTTTT
.	TRBD2	TRBV28	17	TRBJ2-1	CASRAGLAGVSYNEQFF	TGTGCCAGCAGGGCTGGGCTAGCGGGAGTATCCTACAATGAGCAGTTCTTC
few	.	TRBV4-2	16	TRBJ2-7	CASSQESSRNGDEQYF	TGTGCCAGCAGCCAAGAGAGCAGCAGAAATGGGGACGAGCAGTACTTC
few	.	TRBV5-6	13	TRBJ1-1	CASSLTENTEAFF	TGTGCCAGCAGCTTAACAGAGAACACTGAAGCTTTCTTT
.	TRBD2	TRBV10-3	15	TRBJ2-3	CAISDLAGGPDTQYF	TGTGCCATCAGTGATCTAGCGGGAGGTCCAGATACGCAGTATTTT
few	.	TRBV4-1	16	TRBJ2-1	CASRKTILGAYNEQFF	TGCGCCAGCAGAAAAACTATCCTCGGGGCCTACAATGAGCAGTTCTTC
.	TRBD1	TRBV14	17	TRBJ2-2	CARRRRGQDSNTGELFF	TGTGCCAGAAGGCGACGGGGACAGGATTCGAACACCGGGGAGCTGTTTTTT
.	TRBD1	TRBV30	14	TRBJ2-1	CAWSRQGAFPYQFF	TGTGCCTGGAGTCGACAGGGGGCTTTCCCGTACCAGTTCTTC
.	TRBD1	TRBV15	15	TRBJ2-7	CATSNRDRATYEQYF	TGTGCCACCAGCAACCGGGACAGGGCGACCTACGAGCAGTACTTC
.	.	TRBV27	14	TRBJ2-1	CASSFSPAGTEQFF	TGTGCCAGCAGTTTTTCTCCGGCGGGGACTGAGCAGTTCTTC
.	.	TRBV6-5	15	TRBJ1-5	CASSPEAVDNQPQHF	TGTGCCAGCAGTCCCGAGGCAGTGGACAATCAGCCCCAGCATTTT
.	TRBD2	TRBV28	16	TRBJ2-1	CASSPPGLGGVDEQFF	TGTGCCAGCAGTCCGCCGGGACTAGGGGGGGTCGATGAGCAGTTCTTC
.	TRBD2	TRBV11-2	15	TRBJ2-1	CASSLGGLVRNEQFF	TGTGCCAGCAGCTTAGGGGGACTAGTCCGCAATGAGCAGTTCTTC
once	.	TRBV7-2	12	TRBJ2-5	CASSFVGETQYF	TGTGCCAGCAGCTTCGTTGGAGAGACCCAGTACTTC
once	TRBD2	TRBV6-1	13	TRBJ2-7	CASNSGRGYEQYF	TGTGCCAGCAATAGCGGGAGAGGGTACGAGCAGTACTTC
.	TRBD2	TRBV4-1	14	TRBJ2-1	CASSQGLAFAEQFF	TGCGCCAGCAGCCAGGGACTAGCGTTCGCTGAGCAGTTCTTC
.	.	TRBV19	15	TRBJ2-5	CASSINGGAQETQYF	TGTGCCAGTAGTATCAATGGGGGGGCCCAAGAGACCCAGTACTTC